This T cell receptor (beta chain) was sequenced for a study of blood T cell repertoires in COVID-19. Study details: PBMCs, B-cell-depleted T cells, or T cells were the source of the cDNA or gDNA that made up the material.

This table comes from immunoSEQ multiplex PCR, and its TCRdb copy is limited to in-frame clones, with some not included. The data show some 340,000 clones, about four fifths seen once. Sequenced: peripheral blood. The TCR sequence derives from a man in his thirties or forties with active or convalescent COVID-19.

CDR3 sequence reads: CASSIGGGRVYEQYF. CDR3 nucleotides: TGTGCCAGTAGTATAGGGGGAGGGAGAGTCTACGAGCAGTACTTC. The chain has TRBV19 and TRBJ2-7; TRBD2 agrees at 7 bases. This CDR3 is built from 15 residues. The V gene's germline CDR1 is LNHDA and CDR2 SQIVND (reference sequence). V shed 1 base and J 3 bases; nucleotides not matched to a gene: 6.